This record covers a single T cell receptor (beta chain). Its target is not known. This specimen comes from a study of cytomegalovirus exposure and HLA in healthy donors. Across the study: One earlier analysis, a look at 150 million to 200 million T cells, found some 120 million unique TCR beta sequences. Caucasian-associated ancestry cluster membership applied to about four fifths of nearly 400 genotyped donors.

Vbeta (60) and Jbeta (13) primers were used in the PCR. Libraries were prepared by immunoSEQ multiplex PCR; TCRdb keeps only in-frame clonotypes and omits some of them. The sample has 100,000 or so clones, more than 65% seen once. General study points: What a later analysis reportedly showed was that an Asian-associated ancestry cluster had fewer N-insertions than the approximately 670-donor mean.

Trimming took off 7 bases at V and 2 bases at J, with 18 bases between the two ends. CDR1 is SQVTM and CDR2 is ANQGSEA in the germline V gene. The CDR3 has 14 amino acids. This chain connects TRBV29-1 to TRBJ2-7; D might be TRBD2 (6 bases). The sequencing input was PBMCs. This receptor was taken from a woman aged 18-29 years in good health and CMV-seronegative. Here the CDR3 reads CSARAGTTTYEQYF. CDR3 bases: TGCAGCGCCAGAGCGGGTACTACGACCTACGAGCAGTACTTC.